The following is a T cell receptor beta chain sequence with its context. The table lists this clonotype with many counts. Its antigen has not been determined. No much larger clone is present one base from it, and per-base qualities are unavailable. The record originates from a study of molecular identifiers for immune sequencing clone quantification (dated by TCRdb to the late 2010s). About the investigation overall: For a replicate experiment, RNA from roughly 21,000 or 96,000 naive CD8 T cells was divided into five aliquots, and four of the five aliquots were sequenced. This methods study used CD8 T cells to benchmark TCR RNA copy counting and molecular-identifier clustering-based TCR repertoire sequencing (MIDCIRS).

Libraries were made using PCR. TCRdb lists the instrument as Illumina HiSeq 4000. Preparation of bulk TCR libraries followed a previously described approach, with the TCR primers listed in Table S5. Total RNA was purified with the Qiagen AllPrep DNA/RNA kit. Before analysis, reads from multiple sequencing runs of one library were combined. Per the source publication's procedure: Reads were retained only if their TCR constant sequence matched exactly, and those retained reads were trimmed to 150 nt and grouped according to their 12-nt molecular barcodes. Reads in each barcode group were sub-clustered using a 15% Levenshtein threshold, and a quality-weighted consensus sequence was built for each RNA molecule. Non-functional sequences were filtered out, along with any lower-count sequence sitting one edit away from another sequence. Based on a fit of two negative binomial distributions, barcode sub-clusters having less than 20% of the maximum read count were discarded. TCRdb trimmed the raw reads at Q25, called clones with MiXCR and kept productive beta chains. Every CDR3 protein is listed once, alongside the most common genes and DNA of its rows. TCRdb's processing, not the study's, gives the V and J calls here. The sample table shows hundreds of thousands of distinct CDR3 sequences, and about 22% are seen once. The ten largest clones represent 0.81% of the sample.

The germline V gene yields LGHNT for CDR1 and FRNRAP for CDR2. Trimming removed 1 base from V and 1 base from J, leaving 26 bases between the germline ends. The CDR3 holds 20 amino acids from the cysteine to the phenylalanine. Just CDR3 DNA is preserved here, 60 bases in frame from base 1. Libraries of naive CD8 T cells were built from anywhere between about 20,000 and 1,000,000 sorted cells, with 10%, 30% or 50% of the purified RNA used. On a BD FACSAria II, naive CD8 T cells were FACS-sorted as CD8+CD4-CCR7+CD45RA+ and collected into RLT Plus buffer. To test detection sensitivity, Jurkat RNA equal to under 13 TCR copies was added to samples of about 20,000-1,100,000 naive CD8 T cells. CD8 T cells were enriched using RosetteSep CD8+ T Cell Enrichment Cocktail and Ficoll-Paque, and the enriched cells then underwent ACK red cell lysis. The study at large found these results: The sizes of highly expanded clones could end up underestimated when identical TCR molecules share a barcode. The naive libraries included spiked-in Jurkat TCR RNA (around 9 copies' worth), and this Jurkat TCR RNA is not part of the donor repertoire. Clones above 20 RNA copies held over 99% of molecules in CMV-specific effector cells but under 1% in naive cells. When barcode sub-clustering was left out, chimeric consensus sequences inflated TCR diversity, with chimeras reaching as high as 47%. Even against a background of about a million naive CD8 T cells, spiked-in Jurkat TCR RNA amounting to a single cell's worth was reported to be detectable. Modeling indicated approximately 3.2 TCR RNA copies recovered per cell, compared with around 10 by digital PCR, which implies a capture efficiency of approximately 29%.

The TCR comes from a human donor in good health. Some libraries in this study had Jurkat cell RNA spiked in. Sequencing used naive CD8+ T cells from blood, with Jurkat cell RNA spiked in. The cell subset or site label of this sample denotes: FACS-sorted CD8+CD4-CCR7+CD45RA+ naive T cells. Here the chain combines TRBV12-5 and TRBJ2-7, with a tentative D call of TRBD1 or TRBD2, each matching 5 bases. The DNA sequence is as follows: TGTGCTAGTGGTTTGGCCTCATTTCGGGGAAGATCAGGGCCATCCTACGAGCAGTACTTC. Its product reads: CASGLASFRGRSGPSYEQYF.